A selection of T cell receptor beta chains follows, all from one sample in a study of cytomegalovirus exposure and HLA in healthy donors. Here immunoSEQ multiplex PCR was the method, and the copy in TCRdb shows in-frame clones only, minus some. This sample has around 130,000 clones; more than 80% occur once, and the top ten carry 1%. Sequences were obtained from PBMCs. The receptors were sampled from a man aged 35-49 years in good health and CMV-seronegative. Both conserved end residues are trimmed from each CDR3. The size entry is marked missing in some rows and otherwise reads once, few, many or a size class.

CDR3 protein: ASSLGDRGSGNTIY
J gene: TRBJ1-3
clone size: .
V gene: TRBV13

CDR3 protein: ASSPGQINSPLH
J gene: TRBJ1-6
clone size: .
V gene: TRBV6-1

CDR3 protein: ASSYERLAGNEQF
J gene: TRBJ2-1
clone size: once
V gene: TRBV7-2

CDR3 protein: ASSWRLAGTKQY
J gene: TRBJ2-7
clone size: .
V gene: TRBV27

CDR3 protein: ASSPGTGEWDEKLF
J gene: TRBJ1-4
clone size: once
V gene: TRBV2

CDR3 protein: ASSLDGGYTGELF
J gene: TRBJ2-2
clone size: few
V gene: TRBV5-4

CDR3 protein: ASSLAPQGNTEAF
J gene: TRBJ1-1
clone size: .
V gene: TRBV7-2

CDR3 protein: ASSELWGPKEQY
J gene: TRBJ2-7
clone size: .
V gene: TRBV6-1

CDR3 protein: SVEGPGGDPYEQY
J gene: TRBJ2-7
clone size: .
V gene: TRBV29-1

CDR3 protein: ASSLDQGAYEQY
J gene: TRBJ2-7
clone size: once
V gene: TRBV5-1

CDR3 protein: ASSLGGQTEAF
J gene: TRBJ1-1
clone size: .
V gene: TRBV7-9

CDR3 protein: ASRKVDIFNEQF
J gene: TRBJ2-1
clone size: .
V gene: TRBV6-1

CDR3 protein: ASSEGTGDEKLF
J gene: TRBJ1-4
clone size: .
V gene: TRBV2

CDR3 protein: ASSLTPGRGDEKLF
J gene: TRBJ1-4
clone size: .
V gene: TRBV28

CDR3 protein: ASSFTTAGQGFTEAF
J gene: TRBJ1-1
clone size: once
V gene: TRBV5-1

CDR3 protein: ASSSGETGELF
J gene: TRBJ2-2
clone size: .
V gene: TRBV4-1

CDR3 protein: ASSHGQGVGEQY
J gene: TRBJ2-7
clone size: .
V gene: TRBV4-1

CDR3 protein: ASSSSGRQETQY
J gene: TRBJ2-5
clone size: .
V gene: TRBV7-3

CDR3 protein: ASSSQADLNTEAF
J gene: TRBJ1-1
clone size: .
V gene: TRBV5-8

CDR3 protein: ATTSLLAGETGELF
J gene: TRBJ2-2
clone size: .
V gene: TRBV28

CDR3 protein: ASEGGGTGQPQH
J gene: TRBJ1-5
clone size: .
V gene: TRBV2

CDR3 protein: ASLYGASANTGELF
J gene: TRBJ2-2
clone size: .
V gene: TRBV28

CDR3 protein: SVGQTTNEKLF
J gene: TRBJ1-4
clone size: .
V gene: TRBV29-1

CDR3 protein: ASSPAGVRSYSGNTIY
J gene: TRBJ1-3
clone size: .
V gene: TRBV28

CDR3 protein: ASSLVHARVYQPQH
J gene: TRBJ1-5
clone size: .
V gene: TRBV28

CDR3 protein: ASSPRGTTNEKLF
J gene: TRBJ1-4
clone size: few
V gene: TRBV5-4

CDR3 protein: ASSLRAYTDTQY
J gene: TRBJ2-3
clone size: .
V gene: TRBV7-9

CDR3 protein: ASSSAQLYGYT
J gene: TRBJ1-2
clone size: .
V gene: TRBV7-9

CDR3 protein: ASSITGTGAMNTEAF
J gene: TRBJ1-1
clone size: .
V gene: TRBV19

CDR3 protein: ASSPDRGDEQY
J gene: TRBJ2-7
clone size: .
V gene: TRBV19

CDR3 protein: ASTGRDGYQETQY
J gene: TRBJ2-5
clone size: .
V gene: TRBV6-5

CDR3 protein: ASSQESLAKNIQY
J gene: TRBJ2-4
clone size: few
V gene: TRBV2

CDR3 protein: ASTKGQGAREQY
J gene: TRBJ2-7
clone size: .
V gene: TRBV28

CDR3 protein: ASSLRQGENNSPLH
J gene: TRBJ1-6
clone size: .
V gene: TRBV5-5

CDR3 protein: ASKRDSLNTGELF
J gene: TRBJ2-2
clone size: once
V gene: TRBV2

CDR3 protein: ASILGQGVNQPQH
J gene: TRBJ1-5
clone size: .
V gene: TRBV28